This T cell receptor beta chain was captured by sequencing in a study of T cells expressing NK-cell markers. The overall study: CD3+CD56+NKG2C+, CD3+CD56+NKG2C- and CD3+CD56-NKG2C+ T cells, once sorted, supplied the TCR beta repertoires.

CDR1 and CDR2 (germline): SGHTA, FQGTGA. The CDR3 is 17 amino acids. TCRdb re-called the 5' RACE reads and catalogs CDR3 proteins one per entry, DNA excluded. The repertoire table contains about 160,000 distinct CDR3 sequences. The chain recombines TRBV7-3 with TRBJ2-3; TCRdb reports TRBD2, a call that lacks DNA to check it against. Sequencing was carried out using blood T cells: a sorted CD56 or NKG2C T cell subset, CD4+ or CD8+ T cells, or bulk PBMC T cells (not recorded which). This clonotype originated in a woman between 18 and 70 years old in good health. The CDR3 loop is CASSISSGGASADTQYF.